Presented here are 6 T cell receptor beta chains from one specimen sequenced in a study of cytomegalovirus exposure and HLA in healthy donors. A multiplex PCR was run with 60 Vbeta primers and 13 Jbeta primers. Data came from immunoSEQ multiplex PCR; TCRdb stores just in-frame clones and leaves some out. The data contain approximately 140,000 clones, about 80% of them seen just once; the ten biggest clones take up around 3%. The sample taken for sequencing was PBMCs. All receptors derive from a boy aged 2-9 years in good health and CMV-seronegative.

CDR3 nucleotide sequence: TGTGCCAGCAGTTATGAGCGGGAGGGCCCCCCCGGGGAGCTGTTTTTT. This sequence encodes CASSYEREGPPGELFF. The chain links TRBV6-6 to TRBJ2-2; TRBD2 matches 10 bases. This CDR3 spans 16 amino acids. V was clipped by 3 bases and J by 6 bases; unmatched bases: 7. CDR1 MNHNY and CDR2 SVGAGI come from the germline V gene (reference sequence).

The CDR3 loop is CASSQGPGTSGYNEQFF. CDR3 DNA: TGTGCCAGCAGCCAAGGTCCGGGGACTAGCGGATACAATGAGCAGTTCTTC. The chain is built from TRBV4-2 and TRBJ2-1; TRBD2 agrees at 11 bases. Trimming took 1 base from V and 4 from J; bases not matched to a gene: 6. Germline V CDR1 and CDR2: LGHNA, YNFKEQ. The CDR3 totals 17 residues.

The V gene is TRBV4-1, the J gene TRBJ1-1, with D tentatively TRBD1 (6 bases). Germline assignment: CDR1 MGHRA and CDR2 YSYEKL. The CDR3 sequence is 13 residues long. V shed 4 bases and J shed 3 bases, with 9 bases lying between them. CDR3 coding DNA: TGCGCCAGCAGCCGACAGGTCGACACTGAAGCTTTCTTT. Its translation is CASSRQVDTEAFF.

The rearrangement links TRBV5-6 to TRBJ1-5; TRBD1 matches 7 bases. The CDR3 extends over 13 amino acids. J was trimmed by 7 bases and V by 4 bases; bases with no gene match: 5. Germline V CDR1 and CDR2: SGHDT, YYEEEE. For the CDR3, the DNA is TGTGCCAGCAGCACGACAGGGACCCAGCCCCAGCATTTT. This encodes CASSTTGTQPQHF.

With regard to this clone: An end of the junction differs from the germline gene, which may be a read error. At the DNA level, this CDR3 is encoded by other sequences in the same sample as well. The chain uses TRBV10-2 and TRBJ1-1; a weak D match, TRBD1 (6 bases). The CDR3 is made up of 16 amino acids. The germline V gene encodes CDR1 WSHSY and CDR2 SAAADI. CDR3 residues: CASSEAPGQKNTEAFF. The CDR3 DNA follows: TGCGCCAGCAGTGAGGCCCCGGGACAAAAAAACACTGAGGCTTTCTTT.

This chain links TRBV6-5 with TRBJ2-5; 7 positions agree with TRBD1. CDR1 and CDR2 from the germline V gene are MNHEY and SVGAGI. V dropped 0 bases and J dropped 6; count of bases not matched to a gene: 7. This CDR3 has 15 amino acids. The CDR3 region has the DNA TGTGCCAGCAGTTACTCGACAGGGATTGGGAAGACCCAGTACTTC. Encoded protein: CASSYSTGIGKTQYF.